This T cell receptor (beta chain) is drawn from a study of beta chain features in type 1 diabetes. As for the study in general: The samples had 100 million to 140 million sorted cells examined in all.

As every portion of the isolated RNA was reverse transcribed, the sequencing read expressed TCRB transcripts. Sequenced by immunoSEQ multiplex PCR; TCRdb stores in-frame clones only, minus some. The sample yields under 950,000 clones, about a sixth seen once. Germline V lookup: CDR1 MNHNS, CDR2 SASEGT. This CDR3 has 15 residues. V was pared by 5 bases and J by 2 bases, with 4 bases of the junction left unmatched. Study-level points and caveats: Shorter templates may be favored by PCR, equally so in patients and controls.

The sample holds a few counts of this clone. The antigen remains unidentified. The V and J genes are TRBV6-1 and TRBJ2-5; the match to TRBD2 covers 11 bases. Sequencing input: naive CD4+ T cells from blood. The clonotype originates from a woman between 18 and 30 years old in good health. The CDR3 nucleotides read TGTGCCAGCAGTATAGCGGGAGGGTCACAAGAGACCCAGTACTTC. Translated, it gives CASSIAGGSQETQYF.